The sequence of this TCR beta chain was determined in a study of cytomegalovirus exposure and HLA in healthy donors. For the study at large: Early released data had about 80 million unique TCRs, all coming from HLA-typed donors.

Germline V gene sequence: CDR1 SGDLS, CDR2 YYNGEE. The CDR3 has 14 amino acids. V was shortened by 2 bases and J by 2 bases, with 10 bases between the two germline ends. Study-level results: Later on, an analysis tied 15,000 or so TCR beta sequences to HLA alleles at 0.05 false discovery rate. It was reported in a later analysis that an Asian-associated ancestry cluster showed fewer N-insertions than the approximately 670-donor mean.

PCR employed 60 Vbeta and 13 Jbeta primers. Sequencing used immunoSEQ multiplex PCR; TCRdb keeps in-frame clones, though not all of them. The profile covers about 160,000 clones, with approximately 80% appearing a single time and approximately 6.8% taken by the ten largest. Details on this clone: Its antigen is unidentified.

This TCR was sampled from a male donor in good health and CMV-seropositive. The chain employs TRBV9 and TRBJ1-2; D might be TRBD1 (6 bases). The sequenced sample consisted of PBMCs. The CDR3: CASSVDRPNYGYTF. For the CDR3, the DNA is TGTGCCAGCAGCGTCGACAGGCCAAACTATGGCTACACCTTC.